This TCR beta chain appears in the sequencing data of a study of cytomegalovirus exposure and HLA in healthy donors. The study's findings and limits: Generally TCR sequences proved uncommon, though certain public TCRs appeared in numerous donors.

The study ran its PCR with 60 Vbeta and 13 Jbeta primers. This table comes from immunoSEQ multiplex PCR, and its TCRdb copy is limited to in-frame clones, with some not included. The sample includes about 200,000 clones, 83% of them seen just once. Trimming removed 6 bases from V and 8 bases from J, with 20 bases in between. There are 16 residues in the CDR3. CDR1 and CDR2 (germline): MDHEN, SYDVKM. This clone was found a few times. The antigen is undetermined. The TCR was taken from a girl under 18 in good health and CMV-seronegative. The chain combines TRBV28 with TRBJ1-6, with D possibly matching TRBD1 (6 bases). The sequenced sample consisted of PBMCs. The CDR3 reads CASSHQGLGTDSPLHF. DNA of the CDR3: TGTGCCAGCAGCCACCAGGGGCTCGGCACCGATTCACCCCTCCACTTT.